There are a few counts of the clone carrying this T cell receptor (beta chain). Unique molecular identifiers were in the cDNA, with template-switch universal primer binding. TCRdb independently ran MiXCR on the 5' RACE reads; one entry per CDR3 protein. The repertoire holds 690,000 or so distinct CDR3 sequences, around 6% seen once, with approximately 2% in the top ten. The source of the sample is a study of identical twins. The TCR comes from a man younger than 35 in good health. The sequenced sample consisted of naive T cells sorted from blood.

This CDR3 is CASSPGARNQPQHF. The CDR3 bases are TGTGCCAGCAGTCCCGGGGCGAGAAATCAGCCCCAGCATTTT. J is TRBJ1-5 and V is TRBV12-3 or TRBV12-4, with D possibly matching TRBD1 (5 bases). The CDR3 has 14 residues. V lost 5 bases, J lost 4 bases, and 12 bases lay in between.